These T cell receptor beta chains were read from a single sample in a study of Ad26.COV2.S vaccination and SARS-CoV-2 variants. Produced via immunoSEQ multiplex PCR; TCRdb's table is partial and in-frame only. The table has approximately 480,000 clones, around nine tenths seen once. The sample was peripheral blood, taken in a trial of Ad26.COV2.S vaccine versus placebo. Receptors were obtained from a person between 18 and 65 years old who received the Ad26.COV2.S COVID-19 vaccine or a placebo. CDR3s include the opening cysteine and the closing phenylalanine or tryptophan. D genes are given only for firm matches. For some rows the clone size is stated as once, few or many, or as a class when expanded; others skip it.

j_call: TRBJ1-2
d_call: -
clone_size: -
v_call: TRBV5-1
cdr3_aa: CASSRTTGNSNYGYTF
cdr3_nt: TGCGCCAGCAGCCGAACTACAGGGAACAGTAACTATGGCTACACCTTC

j_call: TRBJ1-6
d_call: -
clone_size: few
v_call: TRBV3-1/TRBV3-2
cdr3_aa: CASSQAGGGNNSPLHF
cdr3_nt: TGTGCCAGCAGCCAAGCGGGAGGAGGTAATAATTCACCCCTCCACTTT

j_call: TRBJ2-1
d_call: -
clone_size: -
v_call: TRBV19
cdr3_aa: CASRAGQLSYEQFF
cdr3_nt: TGTGCCAGTAGAGCGGGACAGTTGTCCTATGAGCAGTTCTTC

j_call: TRBJ1-3
d_call: -
clone_size: -
v_call: TRBV7-2
cdr3_aa: CASSAGGAHSGNTIYF
cdr3_nt: TGTGCCAGCAGCGCGGGGGGCGCCCACTCTGGAAACACCATATATTTT

j_call: TRBJ1-1
d_call: -
clone_size: -
v_call: TRBV7-9
cdr3_aa: CASSLGYTEAFF
cdr3_nt: TGTGCCAGCAGCTTAGGGTACACTGAAGCTTTCTTT

j_call: TRBJ2-2
d_call: TRBD2
clone_size: -
v_call: TRBV29-1
cdr3_aa: CSVVSRESTGELFF
cdr3_nt: TGCAGCGTTGTTTCGCGGGAGAGCACCGGGGAGCTGTTTTTT

j_call: TRBJ1-1
d_call: -
clone_size: few
v_call: TRBV27
cdr3_aa: CASSLLGRVTEAFF
cdr3_nt: TGTGCCAGCAGTTTATTGGGCAGGGTAACTGAAGCTTTCTTT

j_call: TRBJ2-1
d_call: -
clone_size: -
v_call: TRBV12-3/TRBV12-4
cdr3_aa: CASSLRTAEQFF
cdr3_nt: TGTGCCAGCAGTTTAAGGACAGCCGAGCAGTTCTTC

j_call: TRBJ1-2
d_call: -
clone_size: -
v_call: TRBV2
cdr3_aa: CASNLEGPDGYTF
cdr3_nt: TGTGCCAGCAACTTGGAGGGACCGGATGGCTACACCTTC

j_call: TRBJ1-2
d_call: -
clone_size: -
v_call: TRBV10-3
cdr3_aa: CAISDYRDTNYGYTF
cdr3_nt: TGTGCCATCAGTGACTACCGGGACACCAACTATGGCTACACCTTC

j_call: TRBJ2-3
d_call: TRBD2
clone_size: -
v_call: TRBV5-1
cdr3_aa: CASSSQAGAVTDTQYF
cdr3_nt: TGCGCCAGCAGCTCCCAAGCGGGAGCAGTAACAGATACGCAGTATTTT

j_call: TRBJ1-3
d_call: -
clone_size: -
v_call: TRBV4-3
cdr3_aa: CASSQVGAGNTIYF
cdr3_nt: TGCGCCAGCAGCCAAGTCGGGGCTGGAAACACCATATATTTT

j_call: TRBJ1-1
d_call: -
clone_size: many
v_call: TRBV7-6
cdr3_aa: CASSLQPGGTEAFF
cdr3_nt: TGTGCCAGCAGCTTACAACCCGGGGGGACTGAAGCTTTCTTT

j_call: TRBJ2-3
d_call: -
clone_size: -
v_call: TRBV18
cdr3_aa: CASSPHTTSTDTQYF
cdr3_nt: TGTGCCAGCTCACCACATACAACTAGCACAGATACGCAGTATTTT

j_call: TRBJ1-6
d_call: TRBD1
clone_size: -
v_call: TRBV7-9
cdr3_aa: CASSLAGGTGSPPLHF
cdr3_nt: TGTGCCAGCAGCTTAGCGGGGGGGACAGGGTCCCCACCCCTCCACTTT

j_call: TRBJ2-7
d_call: -
clone_size: -
v_call: TRBV6-1
cdr3_aa: CASSEVLIYEQYF
cdr3_nt: TGTGCCAGCAGTGAGGTACTAATCTACGAGCAGTACTTC

j_call: TRBJ2-1
d_call: TRBD1
clone_size: -
v_call: TRBV7-9
cdr3_aa: CASSSTGALTNEQFF
cdr3_nt: TGTGCCAGCAGCAGCACAGGGGCGCTCACCAATGAGCAGTTCTTC

j_call: TRBJ2-7
d_call: -
clone_size: -
v_call: TRBV5-4
cdr3_aa: CASSPGLDSYEQYF
cdr3_nt: TGTGCCAGCAGCCCGGGACTGGATTCCTACGAGCAGTACTTC

j_call: TRBJ1-2
d_call: -
clone_size: -
v_call: TRBV6-2/TRBV6-3
cdr3_aa: CASSQGHNYGYTF
cdr3_nt: TGTGCCAGCAGTCAGGGACATAACTATGGCTACACCTTC

j_call: TRBJ2-7
d_call: TRBD1
clone_size: once
v_call: TRBV29-1
cdr3_aa: CSARGPGGRTTSYEQYF
cdr3_nt: TGCAGCGCCCGAGGGCCAGGGGGTAGGACGACCTCCTACGAGCAGTACTTC

j_call: TRBJ2-1
d_call: -
clone_size: few
v_call: TRBV19
cdr3_aa: CASMDSPSGEQFF
cdr3_nt: TGTGCCAGTATGGACAGCCCGTCGGGTGAGCAGTTCTTC

j_call: TRBJ1-5
d_call: -
clone_size: once
v_call: TRBV5-4
cdr3_aa: CASSLLGQPQHF
cdr3_nt: TGTGCCAGCAGCTTACTGGGACAGCCCCAGCATTTT

j_call: TRBJ2-3
d_call: -
clone_size: -
v_call: TRBV9
cdr3_aa: CASSVTGASTDTQYF
cdr3_nt: TGTGCCAGCAGCGTAACCGGGGCTAGCACAGATACGCAGTATTTT

j_call: TRBJ1-3
d_call: -
clone_size: few
v_call: TRBV12-5
cdr3_aa: CASGLVGPSSGNTIYF
cdr3_nt: TGTGCTAGTGGTTTGGTCGGTCCCAGCTCTGGAAACACCATATATTTT

j_call: TRBJ2-7
d_call: -
clone_size: -
v_call: TRBV3-1/TRBV3-2
cdr3_aa: CASSQALVYEQYF
cdr3_nt: TGTGCCAGCAGCCAAGCCCTGGTATACGAGCAGTACTTC

j_call: TRBJ1-5
d_call: -
clone_size: -
v_call: TRBV6-1
cdr3_aa: CASSEALSQPQHF
cdr3_nt: TGTGCCAGCAGTGAAGCGCTCTCTCAGCCCCAGCATTTT

j_call: TRBJ2-1
d_call: TRBD1
clone_size: -
v_call: TRBV7-3
cdr3_aa: CASGDRRDRQFF
cdr3_nt: TGTGCCAGCGGGGACCGAAGGGACAGGCAGTTCTTC

j_call: TRBJ2-7
d_call: TRBD2
clone_size: -
v_call: TRBV6-2/TRBV6-3
cdr3_aa: CASSRLPAGRAHEQYF
cdr3_nt: TGTGCCAGCAGCCGCCTCCCCGCGGGGAGGGCTCACGAGCAGTACTTC

j_call: TRBJ2-7
d_call: TRBD1
clone_size: -
v_call: TRBV6-2/TRBV6-3
cdr3_aa: CASSYPRDRPSYEQYF
cdr3_nt: TGTGCCAGCAGTTACCCCCGGGACAGACCTTCCTACGAGCAGTACTTC

j_call: TRBJ1-2
d_call: -
clone_size: once
v_call: TRBV29-1
cdr3_aa: CSVREANYGYTF
cdr3_nt: TGCAGCGTGCGGGAAGCTAACTATGGCTACACCTTC

j_call: TRBJ2-5
d_call: TRBD2
clone_size: -
v_call: TRBV4-3
cdr3_aa: CASSLGLAGGGETQYF
cdr3_nt: TGCGCCAGCAGCCTGGGACTAGCGGGAGGTGGAGAGACCCAGTACTTC

j_call: TRBJ2-4
d_call: -
clone_size: -
v_call: TRBV7-2
cdr3_aa: CASSLDGILGQNIQYF
cdr3_nt: TGTGCCAGCAGCTTAGACGGGATCTTAGGACAAAACATTCAGTACTTC

j_call: TRBJ2-3
d_call: TRBD2
clone_size: -
v_call: TRBV6-5
cdr3_aa: CASSRKGGRTDTQYF
cdr3_nt: TGTGCCAGCAGCCGCAAAGGCGGGAGAACAGATACGCAGTATTTT

j_call: TRBJ2-2
d_call: TRBD2
clone_size: -
v_call: TRBV9
cdr3_aa: CASSEGLSTGELFF
cdr3_nt: TGTGCCAGCAGCGAGGGACTATCTACCGGGGAGCTGTTTTTT

j_call: TRBJ2-1
d_call: -
clone_size: few
v_call: TRBV20-1
cdr3_aa: CSASANEQFF
cdr3_nt: TGCAGTGCTAGTGCGAATGAGCAGTTCTTC

j_call: TRBJ1-1
d_call: -
clone_size: once
v_call: TRBV5-8
cdr3_aa: CASSFLDRTEAFF
cdr3_nt: TGTGCCAGCAGCTTCCTGGACCGGACTGAAGCTTTCTTT

j_call: TRBJ2-1
d_call: -
clone_size: -
v_call: TRBV29-1
cdr3_aa: CSASGHGSLMNEQFF
cdr3_nt: TGCAGCGCCTCTGGACATGGGAGTTTAATGAATGAGCAGTTCTTC

j_call: TRBJ2-2
d_call: -
clone_size: -
v_call: TRBV11-3
cdr3_aa: CASSLDTGELFF
cdr3_nt: TGTGCCAGCAGCCTTGACACCGGGGAGCTGTTTTTT

j_call: TRBJ2-7
d_call: TRBD1
clone_size: -
v_call: TRBV14
cdr3_aa: CASSQDSYRGSYEQYF
cdr3_nt: TGTGCCAGCAGCCAAGATTCTTACAGGGGCTCCTACGAGCAGTACTTC

j_call: TRBJ1-5
d_call: TRBD1
clone_size: once
v_call: TRBV19
cdr3_aa: CASSTTGGAGQPQHF
cdr3_nt: TGTGCCAGTAGTACGACAGGGGGCGCTGGTCAGCCCCAGCATTTT

j_call: TRBJ1-2
d_call: -
clone_size: -
v_call: TRBV27
cdr3_aa: CASSTYAQGTYGYTF
cdr3_nt: TGTGCCAGCAGTACCTACGCTCAGGGAACCTATGGCTACACCTTC

j_call: TRBJ2-2
d_call: -
clone_size: once
v_call: TRBV5-1
cdr3_aa: CASSLDPSSPGELFF
cdr3_nt: TGCGCCAGCAGCTTGGATCCTAGCTCACCCGGGGAGCTGTTTTTT

j_call: TRBJ1-5
d_call: TRBD1
clone_size: -
v_call: TRBV6-2/TRBV6-3
cdr3_aa: CASSRTGARQPQHF
cdr3_nt: TGTGCCAGCAGTAGAACAGGGGCAAGACAGCCCCAGCATTTT

j_call: TRBJ1-5
d_call: -
clone_size: -
v_call: TRBV9
cdr3_aa: CASSATPNSNQPQHF
cdr3_nt: TGTGCCAGCAGCGCCACACCAAATAGCAATCAGCCCCAGCATTTT

j_call: TRBJ1-1
d_call: TRBD1
clone_size: -
v_call: TRBV6-5
cdr3_aa: CASSHRGTEAFF
cdr3_nt: TGTGCCAGCAGCCACAGGGGCACTGAAGCTTTCTTT

j_call: TRBJ2-1
d_call: -
clone_size: -
v_call: TRBV3-1/TRBV3-2
cdr3_aa: CASSRGRGSYNEQFF
cdr3_nt: TGTGCCAGCAGCAGGGGGAGGGGCTCCTACAATGAGCAGTTCTTC

j_call: TRBJ2-2
d_call: -
clone_size: -
v_call: TRBV5-1
cdr3_aa: CASSPWGGELFF
cdr3_nt: TGCGCCAGCAGCCCCTGGGGAGGGGAGCTGTTTTTT

j_call: TRBJ1-4
d_call: TRBD1
clone_size: -
v_call: TRBV28
cdr3_aa: CASSRTGRNEKLFF
cdr3_nt: TGTGCCAGCAGCCGGACAGGGCGTAATGAAAAACTGTTTTTT

j_call: TRBJ1-2
d_call: -
clone_size: -
v_call: TRBV30
cdr3_aa: CAWDHRVQGHGYTF
cdr3_nt: TGTGCCTGGGACCACAGGGTTCAAGGCCATGGCTACACCTTC

j_call: TRBJ1-5
d_call: -
clone_size: -
v_call: TRBV19
cdr3_aa: CASSQTKNQPQHF
cdr3_nt: TGTGCCAGTAGTCAGACGAAAAATCAGCCCCAGCATTTT

j_call: TRBJ1-2
d_call: -
clone_size: few
v_call: TRBV7-9
cdr3_aa: CASSLRSSYGYTF
cdr3_nt: TGTGCCAGCAGTCTCCGGAGCAGCTATGGCTACACCTTC

j_call: TRBJ1-5
d_call: -
clone_size: -
v_call: TRBV6-2/TRBV6-3
cdr3_aa: CASSYPSKSTAPQHF
cdr3_nt: TGTGCCAGCAGTTACCCGTCGAAATCGACAGCGCCCCAGCATTTT